Shown below are 25 T cell receptor beta chains from a single sample sequenced in a study of metastatic and nonmetastatic thyroid tumors. Patients were all untreated before their thyroid surgery. TCRdb reprocessed the PCR reads using MiXCR. The table lists 13,000 or so clones, about 34% of them singletons. Sequencing was done on a sample of tumor tissue. Source of these receptors: a male donor with papillary thyroid cancer or a benign thyroid nodule (not recorded which). Some clones in this sample may be carry-over from other donors' samples.

This clone was found a few times. The V gene is TRBV30, the J gene TRBJ1-1, with 7 bases fitting TRBD1. CDR1 and CDR2 (germline): GTSNPN, SVGIG (reference sequence). J lost 6 bases, V lost 1 base, and 5 bases had no gene match. The CDR3 sequence is 13 residues long. CDR3 nucleotide sequence: TGTGCCTGGAGTGGGGACAGTGGTCCTGAAGCTTTCTTT. Protein: CAWSGDSGPEAFF.

The chain joins TRBV13 to TRBJ2-6, with a possible D match to TRBD1 (6 bases). Germline CDR1 is PRHDT and CDR2 is FYEKMQ (reference sequence). The CDR3 has 16 residues. V lost 8 bases to trimming and J lost 2 bases, with 16 bases between them. CDR3 amino acids: CASLQGSTPGANVLTF. Here the CDR3 DNA reads TGTGCCAGCCTACAGGGTTCAACCCCTGGGGCCAACGTCCTGACTTTC.

This clone was recorded a few times. The rearrangement uses TRBV19 and TRBJ2-3; 12 bases are shared with TRBD2. The germline CDR1 and CDR2 sequences are LNHDA and SQIVND (reference sequence). Trimming cost V 3 bases and J 6 bases; bases outside gene matches: 10. The CDR3 spans 17 residues. CDR3 amino acids: CASSILGGLAGGDTQYF. CDR3 DNA: TGTGCCAGTAGTATTCTAGGGGGACTAGCGGGCGGGGATACGCAGTATTTT.

The CDR3 region has the DNA TGTGCCTGGAAGGGTCTGACCAGCTCCTACGAGCAGTACTTC. Its translation: CAWKGLTSSYEQYF. V usage is TRBV30 and J usage is TRBJ2-7; D unclear. The V gene lost 4 bases and the J gene lost 0 bases, with 13 bases spanning the gap. The CDR3 covers 14 residues. Germline CDR1 is GTSNPN and CDR2 is SVGIG (reference sequence). Combining the CDR3 with reference TRBV30 and TRBJ2-7 gives the whole variable domain SQTIHQWPATLVQPVGSPLSLECTVEGTSNPNLYWYRQAAGRGLQLLFYSVGIGQISSEVPQNLSASRPQDRQFILSSKKLLLSDSGFYLCAWKGLTSSYEQYFGPGTRLTVT.

DNA for the CDR3: TGTGCCAGCAGCTCTTATGCAGCGCCCAGCTCTGGAAACACCATATATTTT. It codes for CASSSYAAPSSGNTIYF. This chain uses TRBV9 with TRBJ1-3; D gene unclear. Trimming took off 4 bases at V and 0 bases at J, with 17 bases between the two ends. The CDR3 is 17 amino acids. Germline lookup yields CDR1 SGDLS and CDR2 YYNGEE.

J is TRBJ2-2 and V is TRBV6-2 or TRBV6-3; D remains unclear. Germline V CDR1 and CDR2: MNHEY, SVGEGT. Trimming took off 2 bases at V and 8 bases at J, with 18 bases between the two ends. This CDR3 spans 16 amino acids. CDR3 protein: CASSYIRSEPWGELFF. In nucleotides, the CDR3 is TGTGCCAGCAGTTACATACGGTCCGAACCCTGGGGGGAGCTGTTTTTT.

V and J are TRBV5-6 and TRBJ1-5; weak D call: TRBD1 (5 bases). Germline CDR1 and CDR2: SGHDT and YYEEEE. V was clipped by 0 bases and J by 2 bases, with 15 bases between them. The CDR3 has 17 amino acids. The CDR3 region has the DNA TGTGCCAGCAGCTTGGCTGGCGAGGGGTGGGGCAATCAGCCCCAGCATTTT. Protein sequence: CASSLAGEGWGNQPQHF.

The chain has TRBV6-2 or TRBV6-3 and TRBJ1-1; 7 positions match TRBD1. The CDR3 consists of 16 residues. Trimming took 2 bases from V and 4 from J; bases not matched to a gene: 10. Germline V lookup: CDR1 MNHEY, CDR2 SVGEGT. The DNA for the CDR3 is TGTGCCAGCAGTTACGAGGGGGCAATTCTAGGCACTGAAGCTTTCTTT. It translates to CASSYEGAILGTEAFF.

The chain links TRBV20-1 to TRBJ2-2, with D maybe TRBD2 (5 bases). From germline, CDR1 is DFQATT and CDR2 SNEGSKA (reference sequence). V was cut by 0 bases and J by 10 bases, with 12 bases left in between. The CDR3 runs to 13 residues. In DNA, the CDR3 is TGCAGTGCTAGAGATCTAGGGAGTGAGGAGCTGTTTTTT. Protein sequence: CSARDLGSEELFF.

This clone was seen only a few times. For the CDR3, the DNA is TGTGCCAGTCAGGGGTACACTGAAGCTTTCTTT. Translation gives CASQGYTEAFF. V gene TRBV6-1 combines with J gene TRBJ1-1, with TRBD1 as a possible D gene (6 bases). The V end was cut by 9 bases, the J end by 3 bases, with 8 bases between. Looked up from germline, CDR1 is MNHNS and CDR2 is SASEGT. The CDR3 extends over 11 amino acids.

Remarks on this clone: An end of the junction differs from the germline gene, which may be a read error. CDR3: CASSRTVEGNTIYF. The DNA for the CDR3 is TGTGCTAGTAGCCGGACAGTGGAGGGTAACACCATATATTTT. The chain has TRBV19 and TRBJ1-3; D possibly corresponds to TRBD1 (6 bases). Germline values: CDR1 LNHDA, CDR2 SQIVND (reference sequence). CDR3 length: 14 amino acids.

To note about this clone: Germline is not matched at one junction end, which may reflect a read error. The V and J genes are TRBV6-2 or TRBV6-3 and TRBJ2-5; D not certain. The DNA end favors TRBJ2-1, so the J call may be wrong. CDR1 and CDR2 from the germline V gene are MNHEY and SVGEGT. This CDR3 region has 13 residues. CDR3 sequence (DNA): TGTGCCAGCAGTTACCTGGGCCACAATGAACAGTTCTTC. Its translation: CASSYLGHNEQFF.

This clone rates as large. The chain links TRBV4-1 to TRBJ2-5, with 9 bases lining up with TRBD1. V was pared by 5 bases and J by 1 base, with 8 bases of the junction left unmatched. This CDR3 has 16 amino acids. Germline CDR1 MGHRA, CDR2 YSYEKL. This chain's CDR3 is CASSTGTGFSQETQYF. For the CDR3, the DNA is TGCGCCAGCAGCACCGGGACAGGGTTTTCCCAAGAGACCCAGTACTTC.

The V gene is TRBV13, the J gene TRBJ2-7; 7 bases line up with TRBD1. V was pared by 5 bases and J by 2 bases, with 6 bases of the junction left unmatched. The length of the CDR3 is 14 residues. Germline V gene data show CDR1 as PRHDT and CDR2 as FYEKMQ (reference sequence). Here the CDR3 DNA reads TGTGCCAGCAGCCTCACAGGGGTTCCCTACGAGCAGTACTTC. Its translation is CASSLTGVPYEQYF.

The table lists this clone with a few counts. The CDR3 loop reads CSVEDRSSRYTQYF. In DNA form, the CDR3 reads TGCAGCGTTGAAGATCGTTCTAGCCGGTATACGCAGTATTTT. This chain connects TRBV29-1 to TRBJ2-3; D is possibly TRBD2 (5 bases). The germline CDR1 and CDR2 sequences are SQVTM and ANQGSEA. V was trimmed by 0 bases and J by 7 bases, leaving 14 bases between them. The CDR3 runs 14 residues.

The rearrangement links TRBV19 to TRBJ2-1; 7 bases fit TRBD2. The CDR3 is 15 amino acids. After removal of 3 bases from V and 2 bases from J, the junction contained 4 bases not matched to a gene. Germline CDR1 is LNHDA and CDR2 is SQIVND (reference sequence). CDR3 loop: CASSIFGTTYNEQFF. CDR3 sequence (DNA): TGTGCCAGTAGTATCTTTGGGACTACCTACAATGAGCAGTTCTTC.

By share of the sample, this clone is medium-sized. The chain joins TRBV27 to TRBJ1-4; D is undetermined. From germline, CDR1 is MNHEY and CDR2 SMNVEV (reference sequence). Trimming stripped 6 bases from V and 7 bases from J, with 15 bases between. The CDR3 length is 14 residues. The CDR3: CASSFSRLGEKLFF. In DNA form, the CDR3 reads TGTGCCAGCAGCTTCTCCCGGCTAGGTGAAAAACTGTTTTTT.

The chain joins TRBV6-2 or TRBV6-3 to TRBJ1-1; a weak D match, TRBD1 (6 bases). The CDR3 extends over 14 amino acids. The ends were cut back, 0 bases at V and 5 bases at J, with 10 bases in the middle. CDR1 is MNHEY and CDR2 is SVGEGT in the germline V gene. DNA of the CDR3: TGTGCCAGCAGTTACTCTAGGGGGGGAACTGAAGCTTTCTTT. This gives the protein CASSYSRGGTEAFF.

The V call is TRBV6-2 or TRBV6-3, the J call TRBJ2-7; 12 bases are shared with TRBD2. The CDR3 contains 15 residues. Germline trimming cut 4 bases from V and 6 bases from J; bases unmatched to any gene: 7. Per germline, CDR1 MNHEY and CDR2 SVGEGT. The CDR3 spells CASSSQLAGGSEQYF. CDR3 nucleotides: TGTGCCAGCAGTTCTCAACTAGCGGGAGGCTCCGAGCAGTACTTC.

About this clone: A much larger clonotype is one base distant, so this may be a read error. The CDR3 nucleotides read TGTGCCAGCAGCCAAAAGTACAATGAGCAGTTCTTC. Encoded protein: CASSQKYNEQFF. The chain carries TRBV3-1 and TRBJ2-1; D gene uncertain. Trimming removed 2 bases at V and 4 bases at J, with 3 bases between. CDR1 and CDR2 from the germline V gene are LGHDT and YNNKEL (reference sequence). The CDR3 is 12 amino acids.

In the case of this clone: A much larger clonotype is one base distant, so this may be a read error. The chain couples TRBV27 to TRBJ1-4; D perhaps matches TRBD1 (6 bases). The V end was cut by 4 bases, the J end by 4 bases, with 13 bases between. Per the germline V gene, CDR1 is MNHEY and CDR2 is SMNVEV (reference sequence). This CDR3 has 15 amino acids. The CDR3 DNA reads as TGTGCCAGCAGTTCTTTCTGGACAGTTAATGAAAAACTGTTTTTT. Its protein is CASSSFWTVNEKLFF.

This chain uses TRBV6-6 with TRBJ1-6; D remains unclear. Germline V gives CDR1 MNHNY, CDR2 SVGAGI (reference sequence). V was cut by 2 bases and J by 6 bases, with 2 bases left in between. The CDR3 consists of 12 residues. The chain's CDR3 is CASSYANSPLHF. The CDR3 DNA is TGTGCCAGCAGTTACGCTAATTCACCCCTCCACTTT.

This clone appeared a few times. The chain carries TRBV28 and TRBJ2-7; a weak D match, TRBD1 (6 bases). Germline V lookup: CDR1 MDHEN, CDR2 SYDVKM. The CDR3 loop spans 12 amino acids. V was cut by 5 bases and J by 4 bases, with 9 bases left in between. CDR3 nucleotide sequence: TGTGCCAGCAGTCAACAGGGTTACGAGCAGTACTTC. Protein product: CASSQQGYEQYF.

This clone was counted only a few times. The rearrangement links TRBV27 to TRBJ2-3; possibly TRBD2 for D (5 bases). The CDR3 is made up of 16 amino acids. Germline assignment: CDR1 MNHEY and CDR2 SMNVEV (reference sequence). V was pared by 2 bases and J by 4 bases, with 16 bases between. In nucleotides, the CDR3 is TGTGCCAGCAGTTTAGGCAGCGGCCCGCACCCAGATACGCAGTATTTT. Translation: CASSLGSGPHPDTQYF.

By proportion, this clone is medium-sized. J is TRBJ2-7 and V is TRBV2, with a possible D match to TRBD2 (6 bases). Germline CDR1 is SNHLY and CDR2 is FYNNEI. The V and J ends lost 4 bases and 6 bases respectively, with 10 bases between them. The CDR3 totals 12 residues. CDR3 in DNA: TGTGCCAGCAGTGCTGGAGGGCGCGAGCAGTACTTC. This codes for CASSAGGREQYF.